One T cell receptor beta chain is described in this entry. The sample originates from a study of cytomegalovirus exposure and HLA in healthy donors. Study summary: An early data release held 79 million or so unique TCRs from HLA-typed donors.

Looked up from germline, CDR1 is SGHTA and CDR2 is FQGTGA. V lost 5 bases to trimming and J lost 1 base; unmatched junction nucleotides: 3. The CDR3 consists of 14 residues. 13 Jbeta primers and 60 Vbeta primers were used for the PCR. Clones were read by immunoSEQ multiplex PCR, and TCRdb kept only the in-frame ones, dropping some. The table has approximately 150,000 clones, roughly 85% seen once. The sample was PBMCs. The rearrangement links TRBV7-3 to TRBJ2-5; 8 nucleotides line up with TRBD2. This TCR was sampled from a man aged 30 to 39 in good health and CMV-seropositive. CDR3 sequence reads: CASSRGTSQETQYF. In DNA, the CDR3 is TGTGCCAGCAGCCGAGGGACTAGCCAAGAGACCCAGTACTTC.